This T cell receptor (beta chain) was sequenced during a study of T-cell memory formation after mild COVID-19. General study points: Among CD4+ contracting clones, most were CM and EM, and CD8+ ones EMRA.

TCRdb itself ran the 5' RACE reads through MiXCR, one entry per CDR3 protein. The repertoire holds roughly 510,000 distinct CDR3 sequences, with 17% as singletons. As to this clonotype: Its target is unknown.

V shed 0 bases and J shed 3 bases, with 17 bases lying between them. CDR3 length: 17 residues. CDR1 SGHAT and CDR2 FQNNGV come from the germline V gene. This chain joins TRBV11-2 and TRBJ1-1; weak D call: TRBD1 (5 bases). This TCR was sampled from an adult woman who had mild COVID-19 (a few samples of this study predate the infection). Cell type and time point are not known. Sequencing was done on a sample of PBMCs or a T cell subset sorted from them (not recorded which). The CDR3 DNA is TGTGCCAGCAGCTTAGATTTGGGCCGGCGGGGGGACACTGAAGCTTTCTTT. This translates into CASSLDLGRRGDTEAFF.